The 3 T cell receptor beta chains below come from one sample, sequenced in a study of T cells expressing NK-cell markers. TCRdb reprocessed the 5' RACE reads and stores each CDR3 protein as one record, lacking DNA. The specimen's table records around 380,000 distinct CDR3 sequences. The sample was blood T cells: a sorted CD56 or NKG2C T cell subset, CD4+ or CD8+ T cells, or bulk PBMC T cells (not recorded which). The source is a woman between 50 and 59 years old in good health.

This CDR3 is CSALRQEGETQYF. The chain uses TRBV20-1 and TRBJ2-5; TCRdb designates TRBD1, a call that cannot be tested without DNA. Germline assignment: CDR1 DFQATT and CDR2 SNEGSKA (reference sequence). This CDR3 comprises 13 residues.

The rearrangement joins TRBV4-1 to TRBJ2-1; the D gene TCRdb calls, TRBD2, cannot be checked with no DNA. The CDR3 is 20 residues long. Germline V gene data show CDR1 as MGHRA and CDR2 as YSYEKL. The CDR3 reads CASSLLTGTSGGGPYNEQFF.

This chain links TRBV12-3 or TRBV12-4 with TRBJ2-4; TCRdb reports TRBD2, a call that lacks DNA to check it against. The CDR3 runs 15 residues. The CDR3 loop reads CASRTTTESRNIQYF.